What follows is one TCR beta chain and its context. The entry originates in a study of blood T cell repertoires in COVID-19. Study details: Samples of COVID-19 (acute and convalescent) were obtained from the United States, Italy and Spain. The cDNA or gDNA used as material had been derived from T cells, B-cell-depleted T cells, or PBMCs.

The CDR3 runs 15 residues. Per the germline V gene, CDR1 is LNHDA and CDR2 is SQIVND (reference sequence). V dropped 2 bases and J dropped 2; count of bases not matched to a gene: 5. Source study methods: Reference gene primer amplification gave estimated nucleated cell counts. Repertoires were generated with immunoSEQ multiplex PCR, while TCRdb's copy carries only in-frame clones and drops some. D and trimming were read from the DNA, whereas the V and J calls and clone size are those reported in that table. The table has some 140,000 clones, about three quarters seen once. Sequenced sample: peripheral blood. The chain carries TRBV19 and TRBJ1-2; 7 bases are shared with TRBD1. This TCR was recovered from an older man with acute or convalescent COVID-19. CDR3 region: CASSILMTGNYGYTF. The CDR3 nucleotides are TGTGCCAGTAGTATACTCATGACAGGGAACTATGGCTACACCTTC.